This T cell receptor beta chain was obtained from a study of CD8+CD57+ T cells in acquired aplastic anemia. Germline lookup yields CDR1 MNHEY and CDR2 SVGAGI. V lost 0 bases, J lost 2 bases, and 8 bases stayed unmatched. The CDR3 loop spans 17 amino acids. Study outcomes and limitations: There were twenty-nine CD8+ CDR3 sequences that occurred in both patients and controls.

Concerning this clonotype itself: Its matching antigen is unknown.

The TCR beta profiling, which covered VDJ combination and CDR3 sequence, was carried out using genomic DNA as the template. Via MiXCR, TCRdb re-called the reads, giving one row per CDR3 protein. The repertoire holds 150,000 or so distinct CDR3 sequences, with about half as singletons. For sequencing, patients were chosen who had shown expansion of CD8+CD57+ cells by flow cytometry. Input material: sorted CD4+, CD8+, or CD8+CD57+ T cells (not recorded which) from PBMCs. This TCR came from a human donor with aplastic anemia. The V gene is TRBV6-5, the J gene TRBJ2-5, with 8 bases that match TRBD2. CDR3 in amino acids: CASSYSDRGGPQETQYF. The CDR3 region has the DNA TGTGCCAGCAGTTACTCAGACCGCGGGGGGCCGCAAGAGACCCAGTACTTC.